The T cell receptor (beta chain) described here comes from a study of graft-versus-host responses after intestinal transplantation. Measured with immunoSEQ multiplex PCR; TCRdb has only the in-frame clones, and not every one. The sample carries more than 20,000 clones, over 80% recorded once. Per germline, CDR1 SGHTA and CDR2 FQGNSA. V lost 1 base, J lost 1 base, and 3 bases stayed unmatched. CDR3 length equals 15 residues. The receptor's source is a human patient who received an intestinal transplant, so some T cells may come from the graft donor. The chain is built from TRBV7-2 and TRBJ2-5, with 7 bases matching TRBD2. Specimen: PBMCs, collected approximately 29 days after intestinal transplant. CDR3: CASSLGGGLQETQYF. The CDR3 DNA follows: TGTGCCAGCAGCTTAGGGGGAGGGCTCCAAGAGACCCAGTACTTC.